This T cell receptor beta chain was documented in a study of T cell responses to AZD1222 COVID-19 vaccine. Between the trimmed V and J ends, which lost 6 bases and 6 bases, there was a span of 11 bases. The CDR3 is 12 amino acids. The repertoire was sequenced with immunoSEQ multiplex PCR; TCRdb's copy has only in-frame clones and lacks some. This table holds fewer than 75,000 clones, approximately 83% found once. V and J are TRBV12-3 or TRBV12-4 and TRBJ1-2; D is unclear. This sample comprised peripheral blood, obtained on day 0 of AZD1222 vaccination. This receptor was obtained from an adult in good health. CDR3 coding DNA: TGTGCCAGCAGCTTCGGGTTAGATGGCTACACCTTC. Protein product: CASSFGLDGYTF.